This TCR beta chain was profiled in a study of cytomegalovirus exposure and HLA in healthy donors. About the research overall: About 80 million unique TCR sequences came from HLA-typed donors in an early release.

This CDR3 spans 12 amino acids. V was pared by 0 bases and J by 11 bases, with 13 bases between. Germline assignment: CDR1 GTSNPN and CDR2 SVGIG (reference sequence). The PCR contained 60 Vbeta and 13 Jbeta primers. The table came from immunoSEQ multiplex PCR; TCRdb's copy has only in-frame clones and leaves some out. The data contain around 110,000 clones, around 80% of them singletons. On this clone itself: The antigen is undetermined.

General study findings and limits: Many donors shared some public TCRs, even though most TCR sequences were rare. Fewer N-insertions (relative to the roughly 610-donor mean) were reportedly seen in an Asian-associated ancestry cluster in a later analysis. Later analysis showed most CMV-associated TCR beta chains appearing HLA-restricted.

This TCR derives from a man aged 55 to 70 in good health and CMV-seronegative. The V and J genes are TRBV30 and TRBJ1-1; D call uncertain. Material: PBMCs. CDR3 sequence: CAWSVLGAVAFF. As DNA, the CDR3 is TGTGCCTGGAGTGTACTGGGAGCCGTCGCTTTCTTT. Together with reference TRBV30 and TRBJ1-1, the CDR3 gives the full variable domain: SQTIHQWPATLVQPVGSPLSLECTVEGTSNPNLYWYRQAAGRGLQLLFYSVGIGQISSEVPQNLSASRPQDRQFILSSKKLLLSDSGFYLCAWSVLGAVAFFGQGTRLTVV.